The 17 T cell receptor beta chains below were found in one sample sequenced in a study of Ad26.COV2.S vaccination and SARS-CoV-2 variants. The repertoire was sequenced with immunoSEQ multiplex PCR; TCRdb's copy has only in-frame clones and lacks some. The profile shows over 130,000 clones, just over 85% of them singletons. The material sequenced was peripheral blood, taken after recovery from COVID-19. Receptors originate from a human donor who had recovered from COVID-19.

The V and J genes are TRBV11-2 and TRBJ2-1; either TRBD1 or TRBD2 may fit D (6 bases each). V lost 1 base, J lost 3 bases, and 19 bases lay in between. Germline V CDR1 and CDR2: SGHAT, FQNNGV. This CDR3 spans 18 amino acids. CDR3 loop: CASSLVRARGGNYNEQFF. CDR3 sequence (DNA): TGTGCCAGCAGCTTAGTTCGGGCTAGAGGGGGGAACTACAATGAGCAGTTCTTC.

The chain links TRBV6-5 to TRBJ1-1; D remains unclear. The CDR3 loop spans 16 amino acids. The V gene's germline CDR1 is MNHEY and CDR2 SVGAGI. Trimming left V 0 bases short and J 0 bases short, with 11 bases between. The CDR3 DNA sequence: TGTGCCAGCAGTTACTCTTCTGGCCCGATGAACACTGAAGCTTTCTTT. Translated, it gives CASSYSSGPMNTEAFF.

The chain is built from TRBV28 and TRBJ2-1, with 8 bases that match TRBD2. Germline V gives CDR1 MDHEN, CDR2 SYDVKM. V dropped 6 bases and J dropped 2; count of bases not matched to a gene: 9. This CDR3 contains 16 residues. The CDR3 DNA follows: TGTGCCAGCAGGGGGAACGGGAGGGGGACCTACAATGAGCAGTTCTTC. The encoded protein is CASRGNGRGTYNEQFF.

This clone was recorded a few times. The CDR3 loop reads CASTTQGALNQPQHF. CDR3 coding DNA: TGTGCCAGCACCACCCAGGGGGCTCTCAATCAGCCCCAGCATTTT. The rearrangement links TRBV28 to TRBJ1-5; 8 positions match TRBD1. Germline V gene data show CDR1 as MDHEN and CDR2 as SYDVKM. V was clipped by 7 bases and J by 3 bases; unmatched bases: 8. The length of the CDR3 is 15 residues.

The CDR3 DNA sequence: TGTGCCAGCAGCTCCGGACGGATTAATGAAAAACTGTTTTTT. Translating gives CASSSGRINEKLFF. The chain joins TRBV27 to TRBJ1-4; D call uncertain. The V gene lost 6 bases and the J gene lost 4 bases, with 12 bases spanning the gap. The CDR3 is 14 residues long. The germline V gene encodes CDR1 MNHEY and CDR2 SMNVEV (reference sequence).

Concerning this clone itself: The junction departs from the called germline gene at one end, perhaps through a read error. This sequence joins TRBV2 and TRBJ2-7; possibly TRBD2 for D (6 bases). This CDR3 has 13 residues. Germline V lookup: CDR1 SNHLY, CDR2 FYNNEI. The CDR3 sequence: CASSPTLSGVLNF. In DNA, the CDR3 is TGTGCCAGCAGTCCAACCCTATCGGGGGTCTTAAACTTC.

This rearrangement joins TRBV19 to TRBJ2-1; D may be TRBD1 (5 bases). V lost 6 bases, J lost 5 bases, and 17 bases lay in between. The germline V gene has CDR1 LNHDA and CDR2 SQIVND (reference sequence). CDR3 size: 15 residues. The CDR3 DNA is TGTGCCAGTAGGGCCATGGGGCGGAACAACAATGAGCAGTTCTTC. This translates into CASRAMGRNNNEQFF.

This rearrangement joins TRBV5-1 to TRBJ2-1; 9 nucleotides match TRBD2. CDR3 length: 16 residues. The junction had 9 bases not matched to a gene; V was cut back by 4 bases and J by 4 bases. CDR1 is SGHRS and CDR2 is YFSETQ in the germline V gene. CDR3 sequence: CASSPYGGGGYNEQFF. CDR3 bases: TGCGCCAGCAGCCCGTATGGCGGGGGGGGATACAATGAGCAGTTCTTC.

The CDR3 loop is CASSETVMNTEAFF. The DNA of the CDR3 is TGTGCCAGCTCTGAGACAGTCATGAACACTGAAGCTTTCTTT. The gene calls are TRBV7-9 and TRBJ1-1, with TRBD1 as a possible D gene (5 bases). V was pared by 8 bases and J by 0 bases, with 13 bases between. The CDR3 contains 14 residues. CDR1 is SEHNR and CDR2 is FQNEAQ in the germline V gene (reference sequence). The whole variable domain, remainder taken from reference TRBV7-9 and TRBJ1-1, is DTGVSQNPRHKITKRGQNVTFRCDPISEHNRLYWYRQTLGQGPEFLTYFQNEAQLEKSRLLSDRFSAERPKGSFSTLEIQRTEQGDSAMYLCASSETVMNTEAFFGQGTRLTVV.

This clone has just a few counts. The gene calls are TRBV7-8 and TRBJ1-2; 8 positions match TRBD1. This CDR3 is built from 13 residues. V shed 5 bases and J 9 bases; nucleotides not matched to a gene: 8. CDR1 SGHVS and CDR2 FQNEAQ come from the germline V gene. The CDR3 DNA reads TGTGCCAGCAGCCAAGACAGGGGCCATAGCTACACCTTC. Translating gives CASSQDRGHSYTF. The variable domain in full, completed from reference TRBV7-8 and TRBJ1-2, reads GAGVSQSPRYKVAKRGQDVALRCDPISGHVSLFWYQQALGQGPEFLTYFQNEAQLDKSGLPSDRFFAERPEGSVSTLKIQRTQQEDSAVYLCASSQDRGHSYTFGSGTRLTVV.

The chain couples TRBV6-6 to TRBJ1-1, with D maybe TRBD1 (6 bases). This CDR3 comprises 16 residues. The ends were cut back, 3 bases at V and 6 bases at J, with 20 bases in the middle. The germline gives CDR1 MNHNY, CDR2 SVGAGI (reference sequence). This CDR3 reads CASSYLGPRGGAEAFF. CDR3 DNA sequence: TGTGCCAGCAGTTATCTTGGACCTAGAGGGGGGGCTGAAGCTTTCTTT.

The J gene is TRBJ1-3, the V gene TRBV11-2; D possibly corresponds to TRBD1 (6 bases). The CDR3 consists of 15 residues. Germline CDR1 reads SGHAT; CDR2 reads FQNNGV. The V and J ends lost 0 bases and 4 bases respectively, with 10 bases between them. CDR3 coding DNA: TGTGCCAGCAGCTTAGAAATAGGACAGGGAAACACCATATATTTT. Translating gives CASSLEIGQGNTIYF.

This sequence joins TRBV4-3 and TRBJ2-5, with D perhaps assigned TRBD1 or TRBD2 (6 bases each). The CDR3 has 15 residues. V gave up 0 bases and J gave up 5 bases, with 13 bases separating them. Germline values: CDR1 LGHNA, CDR2 YSLEER. CDR3 sequence: CASSQEWGAGETQYF. CDR3 nucleotides: TGCGCCAGCAGCCAAGAATGGGGGGCCGGGGAGACCCAGTACTTC.

The rearrangement links TRBV6-5 to TRBJ1-1; D unclear. The CDR3 spans 14 residues. In germline, CDR1 is MNHEY, CDR2 SVGAGI. The germline V and J ends were trimmed by 5 bases and 4 bases, with 14 bases remaining between them. The CDR3 spells CASSPRAATTEAFF. The CDR3 nucleotides are TGTGCCAGCAGTCCTCGGGCGGCCACCACTGAAGCTTTCTTT.

The chain joins TRBV7-8 to TRBJ2-5; TRBD2 matches 7 bases. The CDR3 length is 13 residues. In germline, CDR1 is SGHVS, CDR2 FQNEAQ. J gave up 5 bases and V 8 bases, and 8 bases lay outside the gene matches. The CDR3 DNA reads TGTGCCAGCGGACCCAGCGGGGCGGAGACCCAGTACTTC. It yields the protein CASGPSGAETQYF.

This chain joins TRBV2 and TRBJ2-3; TRBD2 aligns across 7 bases. The CDR3 runs 17 residues. Trimming removed 6 bases from V and 2 bases from J; junction bases left unmatched: 14. Germline lookup yields CDR1 SNHLY and CDR2 FYNNEI. CDR3 protein: CASSSRSPGLYTDTQYF. The CDR3 nucleotides read TGTGCCAGCAGCTCACGGTCGCCGGGACTATACACAGATACGCAGTATTTT.

The chain carries TRBV28 and TRBJ1-2; unclear D gene. The V end was cut by 3 bases, the J end by 2 bases, with 10 bases between. Germline loops: CDR1 MDHEN, CDR2 SYDVKM. CDR3 length equals 14 residues. CDR3 DNA: TGTGCCAGCAGTTTGGGCCTGGGCAACTATGGCTACACCTTC. This sequence encodes CASSLGLGNYGYTF.